A selection of T cell receptor beta chains follows, all from one sample in a study of read filtering for tumor transcriptome and immune sequencing. Each CDR3 protein gets one entry after TCRdb re-called the reads with MiXCR. The sample includes roughly 6,000 distinct CDR3 sequences, around 24% of them seen just once. The sequenced sample consisted of a population of CD138-negative cells sorted from bone marrow. The receptor set was obtained from a donor aged 40 or older with multiple myeloma. CDR3s include the opening cysteine and the closing phenylalanine or tryptophan. D genes are given only for firm matches. Some rows mark clone size as missing; the rest say once, few, many or name a class of expanded clone.

DNA | CDR3 | J | size | D | V
TGCAGCGTTAAGGACACTGAAGCTTACTTT | CSVKDTEAYF | TRBJ1-1 | - | - | TRBV29-1
TGTGCCAGCACCGACTGGATAGATACGCAGTATTTT | CASTDWIDTQYF | TRBJ2-3 | many | - | TRBV12-3/TRBV12-4
TGCAGCGTTGAAGATCTTCAAGGGGGCTGGCAAGAGACCCAGTACTTC | CSVEDLQGGWQETQYF | TRBJ2-5 | many | TRBD1 | TRBV29-1
TGTGCCTGGAGTGGGACGTTTCTTGGGGCCAACGTCCTGACTTTC | CAWSGTFLGANVLTF | TRBJ2-6 | many | - | TRBV30
TGTGCCAGCGGTACTTGGGATCGGGAAAAACTGTTTTTT | CASGTWDREKLFF | TRBJ1-4 | many | - | TRBV6-6
TGTGCCAGTGCGACATGGGGAAGCTCTGGGGCCGACGTCCTGACTTTC | CASATWGSSGADVLTF | TRBJ2-6 | - | - | TRBV19
TGTGCCAGCAGCAGCTGGACAAACGCTCACTATGGCTACACCTTC | CASSSWTNAHYGYTF | TRBJ1-2 | - | - | TRBV9
TGCAGTGCGAGAACGAGCGGGGGGTTCTACGAGCAGTACTTC | CSARTSGGFYEQYF | TRBJ2-7 | many | TRBD2 | TRBV20-1
TGCGCCAGCAGCTTCACCGGGACAGGGGGCACTGAAGCTTTCTTT | CASSFTGTGGTEAFF | TRBJ1-1 | many | TRBD1 | TRBV4-1
TGTGCCATCAGTGAGACGCCGAACACCGGGGAGCTGTTTTTT | CAISETPNTGELFF | TRBJ2-2 | large | - | TRBV10-3
TGTGCCAGCAGAGTAGGGTGTGGAAGTCAGCCCCAGCATTTT | CASRVGCGSQPQHF | TRBJ1-5 | - | - | TRBV9
TGTGCCAGCAGCTTCCAAACGGGAGAGGCTTACGAGCAGTACTTC | CASSFQTGEAYEQYF | TRBJ2-7 | many | - | TRBV11-1
TGCGCCAGCAGCTTAGGTGTGGGGCAGAGCTCCCAAGAGACCCAGTTCTTC | CASSLGVGQSSQETQFF | TRBJ2-1 | - | - | TRBV5-1
TGTTCCAGCAGCTCTAGTGAGTGGAAACTCCACAATGAGCAGTTCTTC | CSSSSSEWKLHNEQFF | TRBJ2-1 | - | - | TRBV7-2
TGTGCCAGCAGCATGGGACAGGACACCGGGGAGCTGTTTTTT | CASSMGQDTGELFF | TRBJ2-2 | - | TRBD1 | TRBV4-2
TGTGCCAGCAGGACGCAAGCGGGGGTCACAGATACGCAGTATTTT | CASRTQAGVTDTQYF | TRBJ2-3 | many | TRBD2 | TRBV6-5
TGTGCCAGCAGCCGACGGACAGGGGGCGGGAACACTGAAGCTTCCTTT | CASSRRTGGGNTEASF | TRBJ1-1 | many | TRBD1 | TRBV7-9
TGTGCCAGCAGCTCAGGAGCCAGCACAGATACGCAGTATTTT | CASSSGASTDTQYF | TRBJ2-3 | many | - | TRBV4-2
TGTGCCAGCAGTTACTGGGGAGGATATCTCTCCAATGAGCAGTTCTTC | CASSYWGGYLSNEQFF | TRBJ2-1 | medium-sized | - | TRBV6-2/TRBV6-3
TGTGCCAGCAGACACCAAAGCACAGATACGCAGTATTTT | CASRHQSTDTQYF | TRBJ2-3 | many | - | TRBV6-2/TRBV6-3
TGTGCCAGCAGCCGGGGACAGGGGGCCTCTTTCTCCTACAATGAGCAGTTCTTC | CASSRGQGASFSYNEQFF | TRBJ2-1 | medium-sized | TRBD1 | TRBV7-2
TGCAGTGCTAGATGGGACGGGGAGCTGTTTTTT | CSARWDGELFF | TRBJ2-2 | many | - | TRBV20-1
TGCGCCAGCACCAAGAGAGGGGAGGTCTACAATGAGCAGTTCTTC | CASTKRGEVYNEQFF | TRBJ2-1 | medium-sized | - | TRBV5-1
TGTGCCAGCAGCTTAGGGGGAGGTTGGACTGAAGCTTTCTTT | CASSLGGGWTEAFF | TRBJ1-1 | many | - | TRBV7-9
TGTGCCAGCAGTGTGGAAAGAGCAAGGACAGCTTTCTTT | CASSVERARTAFF | TRBJ1-1 | many | - | TRBV6-1